This T cell receptor beta chain stems from a study of blood T cell repertoires in COVID-19. Sequencing used immunoSEQ multiplex PCR; TCRdb keeps in-frame clones, though not all of them. Altogether about 140,000 clones are present, about 82% being singletons, with the ten largest covering roughly 8.7%. The CDR3 is made up of 15 amino acids. With 0 bases removed from V and 1 base from J, the gap between germline ends came to 10 bases. Germline assignment: CDR1 SGHDT and CDR2 YYEEEE. J is TRBJ1-1 and V is TRBV5-6; possible D gene TRBD1, 5 bases. The sequenced sample was peripheral blood. The receptor was isolated from a woman aged 55 to 70 with acute or convalescent COVID-19. CDR3 coding DNA: TGTGCCAGCAGCTTGGTCGTAGGGGAGAACACTGAAGCTTTCTTT. It codes for CASSLVVGENTEAFF.